This T cell receptor (beta chain) appears in the sequencing data of a study of circulating and synovial CD4+ cells in juvenile arthritis. The CDR3 has 15 residues. Germline loops: CDR1 LNHDA, CDR2 SQIVND (reference sequence). The ends lost 1 base at V and 5 bases at J; junction bases unmatched: 5. This clone turned up a few times. Assay used: immunoSEQ multiplex PCR; TCRdb lists only in-frame clones, some missing. The table records about 33,000 clones, nearly 95% of them present only once. Sequencing used CD4+ T cells from blood. This chain joins TRBV19 and TRBJ1-1; TRBD1 matches 9 bases. This clonotype originated in a human donor with juvenile idiopathic arthritis. CDR3 sequence: CASSIVATGGTEAFF. The CDR3 region has the DNA TGTGCCAGTAGTATAGTGGCGACAGGGGGAACTGAAGCTTTCTTT.